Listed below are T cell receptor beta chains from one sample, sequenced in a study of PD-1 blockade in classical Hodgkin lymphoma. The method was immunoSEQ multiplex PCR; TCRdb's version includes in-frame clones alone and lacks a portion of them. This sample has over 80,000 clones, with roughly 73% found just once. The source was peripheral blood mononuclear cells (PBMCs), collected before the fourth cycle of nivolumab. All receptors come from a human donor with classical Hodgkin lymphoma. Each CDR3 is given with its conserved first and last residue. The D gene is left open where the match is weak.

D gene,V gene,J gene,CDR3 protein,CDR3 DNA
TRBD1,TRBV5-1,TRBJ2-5,CASSWTTGIARETQYF,TGCGCCAGCAGCTGGACGACAGGGATAGCAAGGGAGACCCAGTACTTC
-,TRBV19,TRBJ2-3,CASSYDGWSGTDTQYF,TGTGCCAGTAGCTATGATGGGTGGTCGGGCACAGATACGCAGTATTTT
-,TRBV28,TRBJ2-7,CAGRAGSSYEQYF,TGTGCCGGGCGTGCCGGGAGCTCCTACGAGCAGTACTTC
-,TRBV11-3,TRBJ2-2,CASSPAWQGRTGELFF,TGTGCCAGCAGCCCAGCGTGGCAGGGGAGGACCGGGGAGCTGTTTTTT
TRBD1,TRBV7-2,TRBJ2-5,CASSLRWDRGLETQYF,TGTGCCAGCAGCTTAAGATGGGACAGGGGGCTTGAGACCCAGTACTTC
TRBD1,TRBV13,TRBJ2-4,CASSSKTGVANIQYF,TGTGCCAGCAGCTCCAAGACAGGGGTGGCGAACATTCAGTACTTC
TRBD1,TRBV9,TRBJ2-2,CASSVAQGPTGELFF,TGTGCCAGCAGCGTAGCACAGGGGCCCACCGGGGAGCTGTTTTTT
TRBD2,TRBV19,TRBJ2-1,CASSILAEYNEQFF,TGTGCCAGTAGTATCCTAGCGGAGTACAATGAGCAGTTCTTC
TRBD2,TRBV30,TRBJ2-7,CAWVPSGRAGSYEQYF,TGTGCCTGGGTGCCTAGCGGGAGGGCAGGCTCCTACGAGCAGTACTTC
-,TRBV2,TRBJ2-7,CASQGTEQYF,TGTGCCAGCCAAGGTACCGAGCAGTACTTC
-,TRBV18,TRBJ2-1,CASSRDKYNEQFF,TGTGCCAGCTCACGGGATAAGTACAATGAGCAGTTCTTC
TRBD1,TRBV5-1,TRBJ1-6,CASSLDDRGYSPLHF,TGCGCCAGCAGCTTGGACGACAGGGGATATTCACCCCTCCACTTT
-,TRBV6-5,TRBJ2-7,CASSPRPVAYEQYF,TGTGCCAGCAGTCCGCGACCGGTAGCCTACGAGCAGTACTTC